These 8 T cell receptor beta chains came from one sample sequenced in a study of CD8 T cells in Susac syndrome (dated by TCRdb to between 2018 and 2021). Library creation used the immunoSEQ multiplex PCR assay. RNA was extracted using the RNeasy kit, and roughly 0.5 to 1 ug of the RNA was reverse transcribed with random hexamers. TCRdb reprocessing: public reads trimmed at Q25 with fastp, clones called with MiXCR, in-frame beta chains kept. Identical CDR3 proteins give one entry, which carries the most common genes and DNA. Present in this sample are 150,000 to 180,000 distinct CDR3 sequences, less than 97% of which were seen just once. Over 0.12% of the sample goes to the ten largest clones. Sequencing was performed on CD8+ T cells from PBMCs. These receptors were taken from a human donor with multiple sclerosis.

This chain uses TRBV9 with TRBJ2-1; no clear D gene. This CDR3 contains 12 residues. Germline V gene sequence: CDR1 SGDLS, CDR2 YYNGEE. V dropped 3 bases and J dropped 8 bases, with 9 bases sitting between them. CDR3 nucleotides: TGTGCCAGCAGCGCAAATTTGGATGAGCAGTTCTTC. This sequence encodes CASSANLDEQFF.

The V and J genes are TRBV29-1 and TRBJ2-7; 8 nucleotides match TRBD1. Unmatched junction bases numbered 6, after V lost 5 bases and J lost 0 bases. Germline loops: CDR1 SQVTM, CDR2 ANQGSEA. This CDR3 is built from 14 residues. The CDR3: CSVPGQDDSYEQYF. The CDR3 DNA reads TGCAGCGTTCCGGGACAGGATGACTCCTACGAGCAGTACTTC.

The rearrangement joins TRBV5-1 to TRBJ2-7; maybe TRBD2 (5 bases). Per the germline V gene, CDR1 is SGHRS and CDR2 is YFSETQ. The V gene lost 0 bases and the J gene lost 5 bases, with 6 bases spanning the gap. The CDR3 spans 12 residues. The CDR3 DNA is TGCGCCAGCAGCTTGGGGGGAGACGAGCAGTACGTC. It encodes CASSLGGDEQYV.

The rearrangement uses TRBV30 and TRBJ2-5, with D uncertain. The germline gives CDR1 GTSNPN, CDR2 SVGIG (reference sequence). The germline V and J ends were trimmed by 0 bases and 1 base, with 6 bases remaining between them. This CDR3 region has 13 residues. This chain's CDR3 is CAWSVQPQETQYF. In DNA form, the CDR3 reads TGTGCCTGGAGTGTCCAGCCCCAAGAGACCCAGTACTTC.

CDR3 protein: CASSLGRLLAETQYF. CDR3 bases: TGTGCCAGCAGTTTAGGCCGGTTATTGGCGGAGACCCAGTACTTC. This rearrangement joins TRBV12-3 or TRBV12-4 to TRBJ2-5; D is unresolved. V was clipped by 1 base and J by 5 bases, with 14 bases between them. The CDR3 extends over 15 amino acids.

The V call is TRBV7-6, the J call TRBJ2-3; no clear D gene. V was pared by 4 bases and J by 6 bases, with 14 bases between. The CDR3 has 14 amino acids. The germline gives CDR1 SGHVS, CDR2 FNYEAQ. DNA for the CDR3: TGTGCCAGCAGCTCACCGGACCGCCAGGATACGCAGTATTTT. Translated, it gives CASSSPDRQDTQYF.

CDR3 protein: CASSYFGQGEYEQYF. In DNA, the CDR3 is TGTGCCAGCAGTTACTTCGGACAGGGGGAGTACGAGCAGTACTTC. V and J are TRBV6-5 and TRBJ2-7, with TRBD1 identical over 10 bases. This CDR3 comprises 15 residues. The ends lost 1 base at V and 4 bases at J; junction bases unmatched: 4. Germline V gene lookup returns CDR1 MNHEY and CDR2 SVGAGI.

This clonotype was picked up one time. The V gene is TRBV7-2, the J gene TRBJ1-5; D ambiguous. CDR3 length equals 15 residues. The germline CDR1 and CDR2 sequences are SGHTA and FQGNSA. V lost 1 base and J 1 base, leaving 8 bases between the germline ends. CDR3 sequence (DNA): TGTGCCAGCAGCTTAGACGGGAGGAGCAATCAGCCCCAGCATTTT. Amino acids: CASSLDGRSNQPQHF.